Below, one T cell receptor (beta chain) is given with its context. Its antigen is still unknown. PCR amplification relied on 60 Vbeta primers (plus 13 Jbeta primers). TCRdb keeps only in-frame clones here, not all; method: immunoSEQ multiplex PCR. The sample holds some 130,000 clones, roughly four fifths seen once. This entry is derived from a study of cytomegalovirus exposure and HLA in healthy donors. About the study: Previous work identified 95 million to 120 million unique TCR beta sequences from 150 million to 200 million T cells. The study, taken as a whole, reports: CMV serostatus was the only recorded immune exposure for donors. TCR beta sequences numbering about 17,000 were associated with HLA alleles at 0.05 false discovery rate in a later analysis. While the bulk of TCR sequences proved rare, some public TCRs turned up in many donors.

J gave up 8 bases and V 7 bases, and 10 bases lay outside the gene matches. CDR3 length: 14 amino acids. Germline V gives CDR1 SEHNR, CDR2 FQNEAQ (reference sequence). The source of this sequence is a male donor in good health and CMV-seronegative. The sequenced material came from PBMCs. The J gene is TRBJ2-5, the V gene TRBV7-9; the match to TRBD2 covers 10 bases. CDR3 bases: TGTGCCAGCACCCCCGGACTAGCGGTGGAAACCCAGTACTTC. It yields the protein CASTPGLAVETQYF.